The 21 T cell receptor beta chains in this list originate from one sample, sequenced in a study of identical twins. TCRdb recomputed calls from the 5' RACE reads with MiXCR, one row per CDR3 protein. The table lists some 900,000 distinct CDR3 sequences, roughly an eighth of them singletons. This sample also appeared in a second study, on yellow fever vaccine responses in identical twins.

The sample comprised PBMCs. These receptors were collected from a woman between 18 and 30 years old in good health.

This clonotype appeared many times. This chain uses TRBV29-1 with TRBJ2-1; D unresolved. CDR1 and CDR2 (germline): SQVTM, ANQGSEA. This CDR3 is 12 amino acids long. With 3 bases removed from V and 5 bases from J, the gap between germline ends came to 8 bases. The CDR3 sequence is CSVDGPHNEQFF. DNA for the CDR3: TGCAGCGTTGACGGCCCTCACAATGAGCAGTTCTTC.

The chain couples TRBV19 to TRBJ1-1; D not resolved. CDR3 length equals 12 residues. V was trimmed by 4 bases and J by 4 bases, leaving 7 bases between them. Germline CDR1 LNHDA, CDR2 SQIVND (reference sequence). CDR3: CASSTRITEAFF. CDR3 nucleotide sequence: TGTGCCAGTAGTACACGCATCACTGAAGCTTTCTTT.

This clonotype occurred a few times. This chain uses TRBV28 with TRBJ1-2, with TRBD1 matching 12 bases. The CDR3 consists of 17 residues. The V gene end was trimmed by 5 bases and the J gene end by 6 bases; junction bases not matched to a gene: 13. Per the germline V gene, CDR1 is MDHEN and CDR2 is SYDVKM. The CDR3 DNA is TGTGCCAGCAGTCAAGGAGGGACAGGGGGCTTAAGGCATGGCTACACCTTC. This encodes CASSQGGTGGLRHGYTF.

The V call is TRBV24-1, the J call TRBJ2-1, with TRBD2 identical over 7 bases. Germline V CDR1 and CDR2: KGHDR, SFDVKD. The CDR3 has 15 residues. With 5 bases clipped from V and 8 bases from J, the junction kept 11 bases outside the gene matches. For the CDR3, the DNA is TGTGCCACCAGTGCAACGGGGGGAAATGTGGATGAGCAGTTCTTC. As protein: CATSATGGNVDEQFF.

This clonotype was counted a few times. CDR3 protein: CASGRTGGGYNEQFF. The CDR3 nucleotides read TGTGCTAGTGGGAGGACAGGTGGGGGCTACAATGAGCAGTTCTTC. This chain uses TRBV12-5 with TRBJ2-1; TRBD1 matches 7 bases. With 6 bases clipped from V and 3 bases from J, the junction kept 8 bases outside the gene matches. In germline, CDR1 is LGHNT, CDR2 FRNRAP. The CDR3 is made up of 15 amino acids. The complete variable domain, with remaining parts taken from reference TRBV12-5 and TRBJ2-1, reads DARVTQTPRHKVTEMGQEVTMRCQPILGHNTVFWYRQTMMQGLELLAYFRNRAPLDDSGMPKDRFSAEMPDATLATLKIQPSEPRDSAVYFCASGRTGGGYNEQFFGPGTRLTVL.

This chain connects TRBV24-1 to TRBJ1-3; D call uncertain. V was clipped by 5 bases and J by 4 bases, with 2 bases between them. From germline, CDR1 is KGHDR and CDR2 SFDVKD. The CDR3 extends over 11 amino acids. CDR3: CATSVGNTIYF. In DNA, the CDR3 is TGTGCCACCAGTGTAGGAAACACCATATATTTT.

This clonotype appeared a few times. The J gene is TRBJ1-2, the V gene TRBV7-2, with D perhaps matching TRBD1 (6 bases). The CDR3 sequence is 15 residues long. Germline V gene data show CDR1 as SGHTA and CDR2 as FQGNSA. V was pared by 5 bases and J by 5 bases, with 18 bases between. The chain's CDR3 is CASSKKAGDLYGYTF. The CDR3 bases are TGTGCCAGCAGCAAGAAGGCAGGGGACTTATATGGCTACACCTTC.

V usage is TRBV27 and J usage is TRBJ1-2, with a possible D match to TRBD1 (6 bases). The germline gives CDR1 MNHEY, CDR2 SMNVEV (reference sequence). CDR3 length: 18 amino acids. V was trimmed by 0 bases and J by 4 bases, leaving 21 bases between them. CDR3 in DNA: TGTGCCAGCAGTTTATCGGGGGGACGGGGGGGCTTGGGCTATGGCTACACCTTC. Its protein is CASSLSGGRGGLGYGYTF.

This clonotype has more than one count but fewer than ten. The V gene is TRBV19, the J gene TRBJ1-1; 7 nucleotides agree with TRBD1. This CDR3 has 15 residues. In germline, CDR1 is LNHDA, CDR2 SQIVND (reference sequence). V lost 6 bases, J lost 4 bases, and 11 bases stayed unmatched. In DNA form, the CDR3 reads TGTGCCAGTAGGGCACAGGGGTGGGGTGTCACTGAAGCTTTCTTT. It encodes CASRAQGWGVTEAFF. The entire variable domain, with the rest obtained from reference TRBV19 and TRBJ1-1, is as follows: DGGITQSPKYLFRKEGQNVTLSCEQNLNHDAMYWYRQDPGQGLRLIYYSQIVNDFQKGDIAEGYSVSREKKESFPLTVTSAQKNPTAFYLCASRAQGWGVTEAFFGQGTRLTVV.

This clonotype has just a few counts. The J gene is TRBJ1-3, the V gene TRBV7-9, with D tentatively TRBD1 (6 bases). The CDR3 has 16 amino acids. V dropped 2 bases and J dropped 2 bases, with 13 bases sitting between them. The germline V gene has CDR1 SEHNR and CDR2 FQNEAQ (reference sequence). The chain's CDR3 is CASSLQGLRTGNTIYF. CDR3 DNA sequence: TGTGCCAGCAGCTTACAGGGGCTTAGAACTGGAAACACCATATATTTT.

This clonotype has at least ten counts. This chain connects TRBV18 to TRBJ1-5, with D unclear. Germline V gene data show CDR1 as KGHSH and CDR2 as LQKENI. The CDR3 runs 13 residues. The germline V and J ends were trimmed by 6 bases and 5 bases, with 11 bases remaining between them. In nucleotides, the CDR3 is TGTGCCAGCTCCCGCGAGAAATATCAGCCCCAGCATTTT. This gives the protein CASSREKYQPQHF. Full variable domain (rest looked up from reference TRBV18 and TRBJ1-5): NAGVMQNPRHLVRRRGQEARLRCSPMKGHSHVYWYRQLPEEGLKFMVYLQKENIIDESGMPKERFSAEFPKEGPSILRIQQVVRGDSAAYFCASSREKYQPQHFGDGTRLSIL.

In this sample, this clonotype turned up a few times. The V gene is TRBV11-2, the J gene TRBJ2-3, with a weak D call TRBD1 (5 bases). The germline gives CDR1 SGHAT, CDR2 FQNNGV. Trimming removed 2 bases from V and 2 bases from J, with 14 bases in between. This CDR3 region has 16 residues. CDR3 in DNA: TGTGCCAGCAGCTTAAAGTTCGCAGGGATCACAGATACGCAGTATTTT. It specifies CASSLKFAGITDTQYF. Full variable domain (missing parts from reference TRBV11-2 and TRBJ2-3): EAGVAQSPRYKIIEKRQSVAFWCNPISGHATLYWYQQILGQGPKLLIQFQNNGVVDDSQLPKDRFSAERLKGVDSTLKIQPAKLEDSAVYLCASSLKFAGITDTQYFGPGTRLTVL.

This clonotype has only a few counts. The rearrangement joins TRBV3-1 to TRBJ1-5; D is perhaps TRBD1 (5 bases). The germline V gene has CDR1 LGHDT and CDR2 YNNKEL (reference sequence). The CDR3 runs 14 residues. Trimming stripped 1 base from V and 4 bases from J, with 8 bases between. DNA of the CDR3: TGTGCCAGCAGCCAAGTGGCAGGGAATCAGCCCCAGCATTTT. Translating it yields CASSQVAGNQPQHF.

The chain carries TRBV18 and TRBJ2-7; D is perhaps TRBD1 (7 bases). The germline gives CDR1 KGHSH, CDR2 LQKENI. The CDR3 is made up of 14 amino acids. Trimming took 4 bases from V and 3 from J, leaving 13 bases between them. This CDR3 is CASSRPGGLYEQYF. CDR3 sequence (DNA): TGTGCCAGCTCACGACCAGGGGGGCTCTACGAGCAGTACTTC.

The CDR3 DNA reads as TGTGCCAGCAGCCAAGATGGGTTCGGGGGACTTCGCGGAAAACTGTTTTTT. Residues: CASSQDGFGGLRGKLFF. The chain has TRBV14 and TRBJ1-4, with TRBD1 as a possible D gene (5 bases). CDR1 is SGHDN and CDR2 is FVKESK in the germline V gene. There are 17 residues in the CDR3. V lost 0 bases and J lost 10, with 21 bases in between.

In its sample, this clonotype was seen many times. V is TRBV5-1 and J is TRBJ1-4; D is undetermined. The CDR3 contains 14 residues. V lost 5 bases and J lost 5, with 13 bases in between. Germline assignment: CDR1 SGHRS and CDR2 YFSETQ. CDR3 residues: CASSSTATNEKLFF. The CDR3 DNA reads as TGCGCCAGCAGTTCTACAGCTACCAATGAAAAACTGTTTTTT.

The chain has TRBV9 and TRBJ1-1; 7 bases are shared with TRBD1. J lost 8 bases, V lost 3 bases, and 10 bases had no gene match. Germline V gene lookup returns CDR1 SGDLS and CDR2 YYNGEE. The CDR3 sequence is 14 residues long. The CDR3 loop reads CASSEVRGTVEAFF. The CDR3 coding sequence is TGTGCCAGCAGCGAGGTCCGTGGGACAGTCGAAGCTTTCTTT. Based on the CDR3 plus reference TRBV9 and TRBJ1-1, the full variable domain is DSGVTQTPKHLITATGQRVTLRCSPRSGDLSVYWYQQSLDQGLQFLIQYYNGEERAKGNILERFSAQQFPDLHSELNLSSLELGDSALYFCASSEVRGTVEAFFGQGTRLTVV.

The genes are TRBV11-2 and TRBJ1-1; tentative D call: TRBD1 (5 bases). Germline V gene sequence: CDR1 SGHAT, CDR2 FQNNGV. This CDR3 contains 16 residues. Trimming shortened V by 1 base and J by 3 bases, and 15 bases separated the two germline ends. CDR3 protein: CASSLAMGGKDTEAFF. The CDR3 nucleotides read TGTGCCAGCAGCTTAGCAATGGGGGGAAAGGACACTGAAGCTTTCTTT.

This clonotype occurred a few times. V is TRBV20-1 and J is TRBJ2-1, with 10 bases fitting TRBD2. In germline, CDR1 is DFQATT, CDR2 SNEGSKA (reference sequence). This CDR3 comprises 17 residues. With 0 bases clipped from V and 5 bases from J, the junction kept 10 bases outside the gene matches. CDR3 DNA: TGCAGTGCTAGAGATCCTGGCCTTAGCGGGAGGAACAATGAGCAGTTCTTC. It encodes CSARDPGLSGRNNEQFF.

The rearrangement joins TRBV14 to TRBJ2-3, with 13 bases identical to TRBD2. V was pared by 1 base and J by 1 base, with 8 bases of the junction left unmatched. This CDR3 has 19 amino acids. Per the germline V gene, CDR1 is SGHDN and CDR2 is FVKESK. The CDR3 spells CASSQGLLAGGPGTDTQYF. The CDR3 DNA sequence: TGTGCCAGCAGCCAAGGGCTACTAGCGGGAGGGCCCGGCACAGATACGCAGTATTTT.

In this sample, this clonotype turned up a few times. The gene calls are TRBV10-3 and TRBJ2-7, with D possibly being TRBD2 (5 bases). The V and J ends lost 0 bases and 3 bases respectively, with 12 bases between them. From germline, CDR1 is ENHRY and CDR2 SYGVKD. This CDR3 spans 15 amino acids. This chain's CDR3 is CAISESGRGSYEQYF. DNA of the CDR3: TGTGCCATCAGTGAGTCTGGACGGGGAAGCTACGAGCAGTACTTC.